The sequence of this T cell receptor beta chain was determined in a study of CD8 T cells in ankylosing spondylitis. The study's findings and limits: A subset of motif variants has previously been described in the synovial fluid and blood of reactive arthritis. Ankylosing spondylitis blood appeared to carry a characteristic TCR beta motif of roughly 8 highly homologous variants.

Each CDR3 protein is one row after TCRdb ran MiXCR on the 5' RACE reads. The data hold hundreds of thousands of distinct CDR3 sequences, with around 8% observed a single time. This clonotype has ten or more counts. The antigen remains undetermined. This CDR3 comprises 17 residues. V lost 4 bases and J lost 0, with 16 bases in between. Germline V lookup: CDR1 SNHLY, CDR2 FYNNEI. The chain recombines TRBV2 with TRBJ2-1; no reliable D call. This receptor was obtained from a female donor with ankylosing spondylitis or in good health (not recorded which). Specimen: blood, either unsorted or a sorted T cell fraction (not recorded which). CDR3 residues: CASSVLGPSGSYNEQFF. The CDR3 DNA sequence: TGTGCCAGCAGTGTCCTGGGCCCTTCCGGCTCCTACAATGAGCAGTTCTTC.